This section outlines one TCR beta chain sequence together with its context. Antigen specificity is unknown. The material for each subset, its genomic DNA, was split evenly across several immunoSEQ plates. In replicate PCRs of sorted subsets, approximately 200 ng DNA, roughly 27,000 T cell genomes, was used. Clones were read by immunoSEQ multiplex PCR, and TCRdb kept only the in-frame ones, dropping some. The profile covers 550,000 to 750,000 clones, with under 95% appearing a single time and approximately 22% taken by the ten largest. CDR1 MDHEN and CDR2 SYDVKM come from the germline V gene. This CDR3 contains 13 residues. V shed 5 bases and J shed 1 base, with 6 bases lying between them. These data originate in a study of shared clonotypes between healthy human individuals. At the level of the study: Per-donor plates numbered three CD4 naive, three CD4 memory, two CD8 naive and one CD8 memory.

The study, taken as a whole, reports: Non-shared clonotypes had lower generation probabilities than clonotypes shared by all four sorted-subset donors.

CD45RO negativity and positive selection for CCR7 defined naive CD8 cells, a population that excluded terminally differentiated effector memory CD45RA+ cells. The rearrangement links TRBV28 to TRBJ2-1; no reliable D call. Sequencing input: naive CD8+ T cells sorted from blood. The source of this sequence is a young man in good health. DNA of the CDR3: TGTGCCAGCAGTACGGGTTCCTACAATGAGCAGTTCTTC. It yields the protein CASSTGSYNEQFF. The full variable domain, with the rest looked up from reference TRBV28 and TRBJ2-1, is DVKVTQSSRYLVKRTGEKVFLECVQDMDHENMFWYRQDPGLGLRLIYFSYDVKMKEKGDIPEGYSVSREKKERFSLILESASTNQTSMYLCASSTGSYNEQFFGPGTRLTVL.